This TCR beta chain was obtained from a study of breast tumors, draining lymph nodes, adjacent tissues. TCRdb recomputed calls from the multiplex PCR reads with MiXCR, one row per CDR3 protein. The data show 65,000 to 80,000 distinct CDR3 sequences, roughly 19% seen once. Samples came from axillary lymph nodes draining the breast cancer. This clonotype has at least ten counts. The sequencing sample was made of axillary lymph node tissue. The TCR sequence derives from a female donor with breast cancer. Some clones in this sample may be carry-over from other donors' samples.

The CDR3: CSASAPGLAGAPSYNEQFF. The CDR3 coding sequence is TGCAGTGCTAGCGCTCCGGGACTAGCGGGAGCCCCCTCCTACAATGAGCAGTTCTTC. The chain links TRBV20-1 to TRBJ2-1, with 14 positions matching TRBD2. The CDR3 has 19 amino acids. After removal of 3 bases from V and 0 bases from J, the junction contained 10 bases not matched to a gene. CDR1 is DFQATT, CDR2 SNEGSKA, per germline (reference sequence).